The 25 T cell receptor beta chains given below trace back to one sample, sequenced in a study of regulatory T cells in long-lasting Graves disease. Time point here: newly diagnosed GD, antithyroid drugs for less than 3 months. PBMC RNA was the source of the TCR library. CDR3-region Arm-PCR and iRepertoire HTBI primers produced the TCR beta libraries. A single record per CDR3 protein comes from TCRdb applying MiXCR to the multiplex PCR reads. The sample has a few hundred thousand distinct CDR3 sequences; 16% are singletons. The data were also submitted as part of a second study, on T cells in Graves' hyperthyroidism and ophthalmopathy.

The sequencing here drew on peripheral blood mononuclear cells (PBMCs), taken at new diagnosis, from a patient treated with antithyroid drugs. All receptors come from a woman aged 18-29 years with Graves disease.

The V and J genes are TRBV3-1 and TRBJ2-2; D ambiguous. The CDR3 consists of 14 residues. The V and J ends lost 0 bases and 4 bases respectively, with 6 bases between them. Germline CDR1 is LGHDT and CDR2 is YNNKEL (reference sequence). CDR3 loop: CASSQDFATGELFF. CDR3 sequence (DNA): TGTGCCAGCAGCCAAGATTTTGCCACCGGGGAGCTGTTTTTT.

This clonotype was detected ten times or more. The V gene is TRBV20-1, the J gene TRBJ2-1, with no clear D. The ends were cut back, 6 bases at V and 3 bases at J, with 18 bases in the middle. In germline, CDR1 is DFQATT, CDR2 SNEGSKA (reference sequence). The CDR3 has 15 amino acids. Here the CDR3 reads CSAPSGDQYYNEQFF. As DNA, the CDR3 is TGCAGTGCCCCGTCCGGCGATCAGTACTACAATGAGCAGTTCTTC.

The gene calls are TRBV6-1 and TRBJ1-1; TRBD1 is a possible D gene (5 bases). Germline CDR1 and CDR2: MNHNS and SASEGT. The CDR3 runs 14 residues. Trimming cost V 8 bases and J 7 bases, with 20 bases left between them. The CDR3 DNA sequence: TGTGCCAGCCTTCTAGGACCAGGGTGGATTGAAGCTTTCTTT. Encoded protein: CASLLGPGWIEAFF.

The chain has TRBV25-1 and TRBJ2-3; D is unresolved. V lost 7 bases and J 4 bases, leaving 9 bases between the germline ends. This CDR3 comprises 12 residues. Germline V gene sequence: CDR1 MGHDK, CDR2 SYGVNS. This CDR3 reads CASTSTSDTQYF. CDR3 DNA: TGTGCCAGCACCTCGACGTCAGATACGCAGTATTTT.

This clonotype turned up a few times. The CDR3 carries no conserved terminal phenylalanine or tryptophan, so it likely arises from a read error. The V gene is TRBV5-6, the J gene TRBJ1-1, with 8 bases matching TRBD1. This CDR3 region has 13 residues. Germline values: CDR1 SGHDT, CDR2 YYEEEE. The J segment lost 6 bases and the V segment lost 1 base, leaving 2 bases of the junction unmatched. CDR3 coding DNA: TGTGCCAGCAGCTTGCCAGGGGGCCCTGAAGCTTTCTCT. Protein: CASSLPGGPEAFS.

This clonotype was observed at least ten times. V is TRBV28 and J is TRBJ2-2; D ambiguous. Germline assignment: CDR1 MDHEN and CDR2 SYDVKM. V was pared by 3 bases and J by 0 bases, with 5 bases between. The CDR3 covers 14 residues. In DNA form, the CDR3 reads TGTGCCAGCAGTTTGCGCCCGAACACCGGGGAGCTGTTTTTT. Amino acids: CASSLRPNTGELFF.

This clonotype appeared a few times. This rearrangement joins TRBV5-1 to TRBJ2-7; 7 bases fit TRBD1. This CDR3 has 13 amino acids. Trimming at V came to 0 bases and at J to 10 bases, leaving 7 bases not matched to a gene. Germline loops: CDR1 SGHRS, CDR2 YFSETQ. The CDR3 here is CASSLEGTAYQYF. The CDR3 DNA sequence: TGCGCCAGCAGCTTGGAAGGGACAGCATACCAGTACTTC.

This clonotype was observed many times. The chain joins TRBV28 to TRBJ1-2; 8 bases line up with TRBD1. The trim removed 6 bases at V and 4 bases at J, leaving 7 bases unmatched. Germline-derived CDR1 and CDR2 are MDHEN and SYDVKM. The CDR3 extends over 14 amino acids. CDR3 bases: TGTGCCAGCAGGCGTCAGGGGGCGACCTATGGCTACACCTTC. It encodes CASRRQGATYGYTF.

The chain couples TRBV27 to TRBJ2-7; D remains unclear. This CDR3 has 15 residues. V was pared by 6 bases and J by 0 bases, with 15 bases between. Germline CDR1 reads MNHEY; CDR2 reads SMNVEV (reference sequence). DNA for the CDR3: TGTGCCAGCAGCCCCGATGTGGGCTTCTCCTACGAGCAGTACTTC. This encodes CASSPDVGFSYEQYF.

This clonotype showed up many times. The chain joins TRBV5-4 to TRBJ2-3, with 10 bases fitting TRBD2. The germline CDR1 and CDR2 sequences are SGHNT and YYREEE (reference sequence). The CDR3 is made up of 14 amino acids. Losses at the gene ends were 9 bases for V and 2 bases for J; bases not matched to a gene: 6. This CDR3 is CATRTSGTTDTQYF. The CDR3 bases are TGTGCCACCAGGACTAGCGGCACCACAGATACGCAGTATTTT.

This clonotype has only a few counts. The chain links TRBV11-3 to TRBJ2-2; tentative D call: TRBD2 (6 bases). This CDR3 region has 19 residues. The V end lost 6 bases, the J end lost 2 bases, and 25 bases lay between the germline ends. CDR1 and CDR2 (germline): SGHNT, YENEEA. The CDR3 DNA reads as TGTGCCAGCAGTTTCACCAAGGGTTTGGCTAGCGTAAACACCGGGGAGCTGTTTTTT. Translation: CASSFTKGLASVNTGELFF.

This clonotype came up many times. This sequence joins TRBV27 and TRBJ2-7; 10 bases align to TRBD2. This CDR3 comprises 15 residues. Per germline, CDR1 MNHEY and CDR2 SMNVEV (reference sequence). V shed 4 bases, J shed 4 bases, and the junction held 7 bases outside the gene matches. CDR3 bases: TGTGCCAGCAGTTCTCTAGCGGGAGCTGGGTACGAGCAGTACTTC. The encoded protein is CASSSLAGAGYEQYF.

This chain's CDR3 is CASSLKRLAGSYEQYF. Written as DNA, the CDR3 is TGTGCCAGCAGTTTAAAGCGTCTAGCGGGCTCCTACGAGCAGTACTTC. The genes are TRBV28 and TRBJ2-7; 8 bases match TRBD2. Trimming at V came to 2 bases and at J to 0 bases, leaving 6 bases not matched to a gene. Germline lookup yields CDR1 MDHEN and CDR2 SYDVKM. This CDR3 contains 16 residues.

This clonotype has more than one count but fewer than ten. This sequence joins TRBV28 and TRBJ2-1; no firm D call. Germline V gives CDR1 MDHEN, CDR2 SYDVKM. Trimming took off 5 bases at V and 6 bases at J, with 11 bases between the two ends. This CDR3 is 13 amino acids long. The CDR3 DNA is TGTGCCAGCAGTACGACACCTCCCAATGAGCAGTTCTTC. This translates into CASSTTPPNEQFF.

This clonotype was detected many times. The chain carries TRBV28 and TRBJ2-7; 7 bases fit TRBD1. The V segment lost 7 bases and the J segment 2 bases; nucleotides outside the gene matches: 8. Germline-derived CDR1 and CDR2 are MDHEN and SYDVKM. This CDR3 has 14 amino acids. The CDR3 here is CASKEGTETYEQYF. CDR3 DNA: TGTGCCAGCAAGGAAGGGACAGAGACCTACGAGCAGTACTTC.

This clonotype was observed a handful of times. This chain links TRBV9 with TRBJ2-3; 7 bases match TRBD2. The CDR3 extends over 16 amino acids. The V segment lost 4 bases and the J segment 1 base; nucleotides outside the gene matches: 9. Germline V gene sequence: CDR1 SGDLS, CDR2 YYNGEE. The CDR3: CASSLNKREGTDTQYF. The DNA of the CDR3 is TGTGCCAGCAGCCTCAACAAGCGGGAAGGCACAGATACGCAGTATTTT. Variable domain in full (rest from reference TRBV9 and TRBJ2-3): DSGVTQTPKHLITATGQRVTLRCSPRSGDLSVYWYQQSLDQGLQFLIQYYNGEERAKGNILERFSAQQFPDLHSELNLSSLELGDSALYFCASSLNKREGTDTQYFGPGTRLTVL.

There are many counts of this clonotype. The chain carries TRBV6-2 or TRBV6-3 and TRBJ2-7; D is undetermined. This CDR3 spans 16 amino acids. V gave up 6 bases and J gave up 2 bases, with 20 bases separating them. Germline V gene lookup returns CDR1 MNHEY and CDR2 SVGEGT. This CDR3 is CASRESPGISTYEQYF. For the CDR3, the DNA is TGTGCCAGCAGGGAATCACCAGGAATAAGCACCTACGAGCAGTACTTC.

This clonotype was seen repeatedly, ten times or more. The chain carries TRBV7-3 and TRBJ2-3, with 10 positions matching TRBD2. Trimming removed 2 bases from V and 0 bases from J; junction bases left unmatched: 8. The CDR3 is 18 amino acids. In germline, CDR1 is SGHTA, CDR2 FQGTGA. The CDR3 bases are TGTGCCAGCAGCTTACTCAGGACTAGCGGAGCTAGCACAGATACGCAGTATTTT. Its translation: CASSLLRTSGASTDTQYF.

The CDR3 here is CASKSGGNSPLHF. CDR3 bases: TGTGCCAGCAAATCAGGTGGTAATTCACCCCTCCACTTT. The genes are TRBV28 and TRBJ1-6, with D unclear. V was shortened by 7 bases and J by 6 bases, with 10 bases between the two germline ends. The germline V gene encodes CDR1 MDHEN and CDR2 SYDVKM. This CDR3 has 13 residues. Drawing the rest from reference TRBV28 and TRBJ1-6, the complete variable domain is DVKVTQSSRYLVKRTGEKVFLECVQDMDHENMFWYRQDPGLGLRLIYFSYDVKMKEKGDIPEGYSVSREKKERFSLILESASTNQTSMYLCASKSGGNSPLHFGNGTRLTVT.

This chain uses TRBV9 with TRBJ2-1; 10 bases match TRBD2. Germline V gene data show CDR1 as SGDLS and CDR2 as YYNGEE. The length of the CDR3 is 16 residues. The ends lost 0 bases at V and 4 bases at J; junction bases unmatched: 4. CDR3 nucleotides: TGTGCCAGCAGCGTAGAGGCTAGCGGGAGATACAATGAGCAGTTCTTC. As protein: CASSVEASGRYNEQFF.

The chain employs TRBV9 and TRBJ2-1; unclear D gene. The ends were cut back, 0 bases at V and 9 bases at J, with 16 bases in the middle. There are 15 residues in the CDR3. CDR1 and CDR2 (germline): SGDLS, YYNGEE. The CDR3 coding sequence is TGTGCCAGCAGCGTAGGTGTCGGACCGCCAAGTGAGCAGTTCTTC. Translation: CASSVGVGPPSEQFF.

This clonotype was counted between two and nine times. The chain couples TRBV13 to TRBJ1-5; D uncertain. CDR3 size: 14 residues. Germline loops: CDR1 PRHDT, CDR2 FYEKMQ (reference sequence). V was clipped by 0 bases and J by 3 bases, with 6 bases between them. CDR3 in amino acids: CASSLGVPNQPQHF. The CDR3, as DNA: TGTGCCAGCAGCTTAGGGGTCCCCAATCAGCCCCAGCATTTT.

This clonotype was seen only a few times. This CDR3 reads CASSFPGVGYEQYF. CDR3 sequence (DNA): TGTGCCAGCAGTTTTCCGGGAGTAGGCTACGAGCAGTACTTC. The V gene is TRBV28, the J gene TRBJ2-7; the D gene is possibly TRBD2 (6 bases). The CDR3 totals 14 residues. Germline lookup yields CDR1 MDHEN and CDR2 SYDVKM. V was cut by 3 bases and J by 3 bases, with 12 bases left in between.

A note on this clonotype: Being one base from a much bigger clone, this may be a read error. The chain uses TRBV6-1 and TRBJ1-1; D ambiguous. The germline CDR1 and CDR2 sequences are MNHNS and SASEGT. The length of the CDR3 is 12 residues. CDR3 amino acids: CASAIVNTGAFF. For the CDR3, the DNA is TGTGCCTCTGCTATAGTGAACACTGGAGCTTTCTTT.

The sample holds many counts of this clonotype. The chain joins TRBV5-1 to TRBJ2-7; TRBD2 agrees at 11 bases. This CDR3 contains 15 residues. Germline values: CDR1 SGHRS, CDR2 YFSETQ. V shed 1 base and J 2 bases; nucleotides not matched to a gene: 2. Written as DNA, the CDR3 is TGCGCCAGCAGCTTGAATAGCGGGAGGGCCTACGAGCAGTACTTC. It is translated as CASSLNSGRAYEQYF.